The entry below gives a single TCR beta chain sequence along with its context. Its specificity is unknown. Gene names denote mouse genes. Read sequence stops 1 residue before the CDR3 end, and the germline J gene provides the missing end. Survey-depth TCRbeta CDR3 sequencing reported V/J genes and productive frequencies. Clones were sequenced by immunoSEQ multiplex PCR, and TCRdb holds only the in-frame ones, with some missing. The sample lists some 19,000 clones; 69% were seen once. This CDR3 is 14 amino acids long. V was cut by 5 bases and J by 0 bases, with 9 bases left in between. CDR1 is LGHDT, CDR2 YNNKQL, per germline (reference sequence). This specimen belongs to a study of tissue T cells after allogeneic stem cell transplantation. Study-level findings and limits: Across patients, clones rarely overlapped, yet motif clusters were shared tissue-specifically. In patients and mice, blood and spleen missed much of tissue repertoire.

The sequenced sample consisted of blood. The chain is built from TRBV4 and TRBJ2-4, with TRBD2 as a possible D gene (5 bases). The sequence was obtained from a female BALB/c mouse in good health. Mouse MHC haplotype: H2-d. Incomplete CDR3 DNA: TGTGCCAGCAGCCCGACTGTTAGTCAAAACACCTTGTAC. Protein sequence: CASSPTVSQNTLY. The CDR3 in its entirety is CASSPTVSQNTLYF.